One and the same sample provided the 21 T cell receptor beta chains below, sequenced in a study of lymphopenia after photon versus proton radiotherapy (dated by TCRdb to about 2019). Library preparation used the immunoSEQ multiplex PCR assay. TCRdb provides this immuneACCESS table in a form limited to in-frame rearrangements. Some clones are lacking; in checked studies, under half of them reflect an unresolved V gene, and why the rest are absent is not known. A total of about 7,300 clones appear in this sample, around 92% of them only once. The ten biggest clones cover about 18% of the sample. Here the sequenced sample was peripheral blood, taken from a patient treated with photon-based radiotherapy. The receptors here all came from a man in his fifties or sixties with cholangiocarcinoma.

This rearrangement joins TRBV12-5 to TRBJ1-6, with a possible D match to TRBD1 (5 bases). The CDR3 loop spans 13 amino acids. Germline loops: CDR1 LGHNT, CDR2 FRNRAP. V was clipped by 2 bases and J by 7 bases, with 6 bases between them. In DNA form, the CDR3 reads TGTGCTAGTGGTTTGAGGGGAAATTCACCCCTCCACTTT. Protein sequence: CASGLRGNSPLHF. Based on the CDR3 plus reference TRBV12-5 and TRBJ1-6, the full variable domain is DARVTQTPRHKVTEMGQEVTMRCQPILGHNTVFWYRQTMMQGLELLAYFRNRAPLDDSGMPKDRFSAEMPDATLATLKIQPSEPRDSAVYFCASGLRGNSPLHFGNGTRLTVT.

Written as DNA, the CDR3 is TGCGCCACCAAGCGGGTTCCATCCTACGAGCAGTACTTC. It is translated as CATKRVPSYEQYF. The rearrangement joins TRBV10-1 to TRBJ2-7, with a possible D match to TRBD2 (6 bases). The CDR3 has 13 residues. The V end was cut by 10 bases, the J end by 1 base, with 14 bases between. Germline CDR1 and CDR2: WNHNN and SYGVQD (reference sequence).

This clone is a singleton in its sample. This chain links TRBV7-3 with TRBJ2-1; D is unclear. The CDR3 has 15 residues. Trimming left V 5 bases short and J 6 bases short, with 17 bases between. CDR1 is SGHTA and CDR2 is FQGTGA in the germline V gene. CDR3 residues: CASSPFGSLSNEQFF. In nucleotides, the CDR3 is TGTGCCAGCAGCCCCTTTGGGTCTCTCTCCAATGAGCAGTTCTTC.

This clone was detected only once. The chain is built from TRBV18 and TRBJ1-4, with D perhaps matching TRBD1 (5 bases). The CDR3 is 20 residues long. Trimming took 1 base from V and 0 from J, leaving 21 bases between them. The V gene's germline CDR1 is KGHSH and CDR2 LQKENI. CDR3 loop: CASSPRPRDLMIATNEKLFF. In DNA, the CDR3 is TGTGCCAGCTCACCACGACCTCGGGACCTGATGATTGCAACTAATGAAAAACTGTTTTTT.

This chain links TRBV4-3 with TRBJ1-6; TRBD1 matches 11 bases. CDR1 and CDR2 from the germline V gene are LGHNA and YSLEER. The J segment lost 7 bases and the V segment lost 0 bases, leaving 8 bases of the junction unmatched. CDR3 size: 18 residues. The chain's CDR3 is CASSQERGQGAENSPLHF. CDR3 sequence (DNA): TGCGCCAGCAGCCAAGAAAGAGGACAGGGGGCAGAAAATTCACCCCTCCACTTT.

CDR3 sequence reads: CASSLDGFTGYGYTF. In DNA, the CDR3 is TGTGCCAGCAGTTTAGACGGGTTTACAGGGTATGGCTACACCTTC. The chain links TRBV27 to TRBJ1-2; D may be TRBD1 (6 bases). The CDR3 length is 15 residues. Germline CDR1 is MNHEY and CDR2 is SMNVEV (reference sequence). V shed 2 bases and J shed 5 bases, with 15 bases lying between them.

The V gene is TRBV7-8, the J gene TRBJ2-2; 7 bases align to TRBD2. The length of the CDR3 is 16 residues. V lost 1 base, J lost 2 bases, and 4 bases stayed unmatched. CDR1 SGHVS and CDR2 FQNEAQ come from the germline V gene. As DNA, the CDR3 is TGTGCCAGCAGCTTAGTGAGCGGGGTTAACACCGGGGAGCTGTTTTTT. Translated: CASSLVSGVNTGELFF.

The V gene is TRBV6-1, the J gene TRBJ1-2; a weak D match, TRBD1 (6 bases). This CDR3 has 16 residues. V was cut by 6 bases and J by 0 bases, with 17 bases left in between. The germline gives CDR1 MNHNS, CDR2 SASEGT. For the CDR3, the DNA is TGTGCCAGCAGGGAAATGACAGGCCCCTCTAACTATGGCTACACCTTC. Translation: CASREMTGPSNYGYTF.

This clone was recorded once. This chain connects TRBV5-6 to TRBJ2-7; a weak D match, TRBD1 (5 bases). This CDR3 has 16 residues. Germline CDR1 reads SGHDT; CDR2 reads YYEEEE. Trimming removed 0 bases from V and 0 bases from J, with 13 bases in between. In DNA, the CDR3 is TGTGCCAGCAGCTTGGGTGCAGGGATTAACTCCTACGAGCAGTACTTC. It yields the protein CASSLGAGINSYEQYF.

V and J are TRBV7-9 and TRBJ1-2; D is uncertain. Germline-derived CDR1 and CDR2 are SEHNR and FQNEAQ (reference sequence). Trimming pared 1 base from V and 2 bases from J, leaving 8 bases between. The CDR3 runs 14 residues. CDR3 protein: CASSLETTNYGYTF. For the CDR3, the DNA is TGTGCCAGCAGCTTAGAGACAACGAACTATGGCTACACCTTC.

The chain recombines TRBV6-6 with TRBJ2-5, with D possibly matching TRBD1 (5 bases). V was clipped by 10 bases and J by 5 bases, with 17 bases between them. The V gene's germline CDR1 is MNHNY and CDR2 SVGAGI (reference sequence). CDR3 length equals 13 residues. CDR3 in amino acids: CATNIHPGETQYF. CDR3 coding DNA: TGTGCCACCAACATCCACCCAGGGGAGACCCAGTACTTC.

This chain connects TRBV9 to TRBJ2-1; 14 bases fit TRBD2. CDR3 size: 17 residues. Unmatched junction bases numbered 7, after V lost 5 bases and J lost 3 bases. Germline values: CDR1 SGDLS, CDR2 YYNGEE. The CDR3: CASSPGTSGGIYNEQFF. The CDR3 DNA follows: TGTGCCAGCAGTCCCGGGACTAGCGGGGGCATCTACAATGAGCAGTTCTTC.

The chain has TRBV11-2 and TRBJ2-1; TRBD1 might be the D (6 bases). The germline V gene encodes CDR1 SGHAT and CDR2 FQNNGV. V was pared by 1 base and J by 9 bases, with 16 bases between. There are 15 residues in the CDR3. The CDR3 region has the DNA TGTGCCAGCAGCTTAGTACAGGGAGAAGTTAGTGAGCAGTTCTTC. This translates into CASSLVQGEVSEQFF. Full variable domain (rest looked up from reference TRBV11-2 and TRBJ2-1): EAGVAQSPRYKIIEKRQSVAFWCNPISGHATLYWYQQILGQGPKLLIQFQNNGVVDDSQLPKDRFSAERLKGVDSTLKIQPAKLEDSAVYLCASSLVQGEVSEQFFGPGTRLTVL.

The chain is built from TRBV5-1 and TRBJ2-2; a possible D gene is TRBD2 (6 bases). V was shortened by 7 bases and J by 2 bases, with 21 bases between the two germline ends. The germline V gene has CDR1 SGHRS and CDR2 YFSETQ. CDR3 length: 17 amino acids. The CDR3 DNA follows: TGCGCCAGCGGATCTTTTCCCGGGACTGCTAACACCGGGGAGCTGTTTTTT. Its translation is CASGSFPGTANTGELFF.

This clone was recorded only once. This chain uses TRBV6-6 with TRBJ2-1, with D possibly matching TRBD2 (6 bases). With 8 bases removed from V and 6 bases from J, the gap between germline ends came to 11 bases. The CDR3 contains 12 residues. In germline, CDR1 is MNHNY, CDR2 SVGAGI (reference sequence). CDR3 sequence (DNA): TGTGCCAGCCGCGGGGCGTTCAATGAGCAGTTCTTC. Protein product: CASRGAFNEQFF.

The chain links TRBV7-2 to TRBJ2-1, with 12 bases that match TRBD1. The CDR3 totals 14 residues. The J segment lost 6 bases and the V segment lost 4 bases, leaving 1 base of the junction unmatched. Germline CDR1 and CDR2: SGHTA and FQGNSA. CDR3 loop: CASSWDRGRNEQFF. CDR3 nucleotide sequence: TGTGCCAGCAGCTGGGACAGGGGGCGCAATGAGCAGTTCTTC.

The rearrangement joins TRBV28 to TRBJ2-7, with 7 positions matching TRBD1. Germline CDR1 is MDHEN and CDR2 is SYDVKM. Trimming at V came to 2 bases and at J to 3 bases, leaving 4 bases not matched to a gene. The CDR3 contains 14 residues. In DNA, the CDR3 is TGTGCCAGCAGTTTAGACAGGGTAGGCTACGAGCAGTACTTC. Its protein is CASSLDRVGYEQYF.

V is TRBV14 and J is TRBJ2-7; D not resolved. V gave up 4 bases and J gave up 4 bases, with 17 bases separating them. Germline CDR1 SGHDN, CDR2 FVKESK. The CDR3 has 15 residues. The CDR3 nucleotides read TGTGCCAGCAGCCCAGCAGCTGGGCCCCAATACGAGCAGTACTTC. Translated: CASSPAAGPQYEQYF.

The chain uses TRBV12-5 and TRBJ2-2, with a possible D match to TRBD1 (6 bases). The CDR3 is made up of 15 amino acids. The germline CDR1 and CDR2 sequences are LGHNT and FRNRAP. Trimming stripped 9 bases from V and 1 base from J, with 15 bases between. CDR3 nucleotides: TGTGCTAGCGAACAGGGAAGGAGGAACACCGGGGAGCTGTTTTTT. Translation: CASEQGRRNTGELFF.

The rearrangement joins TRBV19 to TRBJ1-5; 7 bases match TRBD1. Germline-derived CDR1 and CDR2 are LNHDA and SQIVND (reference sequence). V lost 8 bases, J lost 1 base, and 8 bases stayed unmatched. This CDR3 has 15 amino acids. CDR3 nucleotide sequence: TGTGCCAGTGCCATGGGACAGAGAAGCAATCAGCCCCAGCATTTT. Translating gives CASAMGQRSNQPQHF.

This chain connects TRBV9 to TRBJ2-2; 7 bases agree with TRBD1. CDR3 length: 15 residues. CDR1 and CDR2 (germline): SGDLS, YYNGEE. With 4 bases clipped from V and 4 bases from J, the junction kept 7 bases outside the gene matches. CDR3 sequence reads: CASSPRTGATGELFF. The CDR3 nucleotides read TGTGCCAGCAGCCCACGTACAGGGGCCACCGGGGAGCTGTTTTTT. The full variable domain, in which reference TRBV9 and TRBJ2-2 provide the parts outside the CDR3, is DSGVTQTPKHLITATGQRVTLRCSPRSGDLSVYWYQQSLDQGLQFLIQYYNGEERAKGNILERFSAQQFPDLHSELNLSSLELGDSALYFCASSPRTGATGELFFGEGSRLTVL.